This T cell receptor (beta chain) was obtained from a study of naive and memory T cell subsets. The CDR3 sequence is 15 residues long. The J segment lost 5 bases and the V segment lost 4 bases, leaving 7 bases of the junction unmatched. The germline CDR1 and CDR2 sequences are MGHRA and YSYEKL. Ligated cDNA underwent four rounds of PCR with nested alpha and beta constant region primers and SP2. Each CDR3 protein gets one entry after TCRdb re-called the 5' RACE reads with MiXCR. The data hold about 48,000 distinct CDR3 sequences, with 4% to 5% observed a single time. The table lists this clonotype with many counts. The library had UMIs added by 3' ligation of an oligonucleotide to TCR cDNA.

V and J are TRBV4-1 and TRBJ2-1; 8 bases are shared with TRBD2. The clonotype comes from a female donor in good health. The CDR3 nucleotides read TGCGCCAGCAGCCCCAGTAGCGGGACGAACAATGAGCAGTTCTTC. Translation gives CASSPSSGTNNEQFF.